The rows below give T cell receptor beta chains drawn from one sample of a study of blood T cell repertoires in COVID-19. The protocol was immunoSEQ multiplex PCR, while the TCRdb copy is restricted to in-frame clones and leaves out a portion. This sample has around 15,000 clones, with about 90% found just once. Sequenced material: peripheral blood. Receptors were obtained from a human donor in a cohort sampled during active COVID-19. Both conserved end residues are part of each CDR3. The D gene is left open where the match is weak. For some rows the clone size is stated as once, few or many, or as a class when expanded; others skip it.

len: 13
v_gene: TRBV29-1
d_gene: TRBD1
j_gene: TRBJ1-6
abundance: .
CDR3aa: CSVRQGANSPLHF
CDR3nt: TGCAGCGTCAGACAGGGGGCCAATTCACCCCTCCACTTT

len: 13
v_gene: TRBV27
d_gene: TRBD1
j_gene: TRBJ2-7
abundance: .
CDR3aa: CASSPRTGDEQYF
CDR3nt: TGTGCCAGCAGTCCGAGGACAGGGGACGAGCAGTACTTC

len: 15
v_gene: TRBV10-2
d_gene: .
j_gene: TRBJ2-3
abundance: .
CDR3aa: CASSESPVRTDTQYF
CDR3nt: TGCGCCAGCAGTGAGTCGCCAGTTCGCACAGATACGCAGTATTTT

len: 17
v_gene: TRBV3-1/TRBV3-2
d_gene: .
j_gene: TRBJ1-4
abundance: .
CDR3aa: CASSRQGGGATNEKLFF
CDR3nt: TGTGCCAGCAGCCGGCAGGGTGGTGGGGCAACTAATGAAAAACTGTTTTTT

len: 14
v_gene: TRBV20-1
d_gene: .
j_gene: TRBJ2-7
abundance: once
CDR3aa: CSASSLAGLYEQYF
CDR3nt: TGCAGTGCTAGTAGTCTTGCGGGATTGTACGAGCAGTACTTC

len: 15
v_gene: TRBV6-6
d_gene: TRBD1
j_gene: TRBJ1-5
abundance: .
CDR3aa: CASSQGQGAPGPQHF
CDR3nt: TGTGCCAGCAGTCAAGGACAGGGGGCACCTGGGCCCCAGCATTTT

len: 15
v_gene: TRBV5-1
d_gene: TRBD1
j_gene: TRBJ2-7
abundance: .
CDR3aa: CASSLGQGQSYEQYF
CDR3nt: TGCGCCAGCAGCTTGGGCCAGGGACAGTCCTACGAGCAGTACTTC

len: 16
v_gene: TRBV19
d_gene: TRBD1
j_gene: TRBJ2-3
abundance: .
CDR3aa: CASKPLGDRVPDTQYF
CDR3nt: TGTGCCAGCAAACCCCTCGGGGACAGGGTTCCAGATACGCAGTATTTT

len: 16
v_gene: TRBV5-1
d_gene: .
j_gene: TRBJ2-3
abundance: .
CDR3aa: CASSLGTSSTTDTQYF
CDR3nt: TGCGCCAGCAGCCTAGGGACATCGTCCACCACAGATACGCAGTATTTT

len: 14
v_gene: TRBV5-6
d_gene: TRBD1
j_gene: TRBJ2-7
abundance: .
CDR3aa: CASSTSGTGNEQYF
CDR3nt: TGTGCCAGCAGCACGTCCGGGACAGGGAACGAGCAGTACTTC

len: 13
v_gene: TRBV12-3/TRBV12-4
d_gene: .
j_gene: TRBJ1-2
abundance: .
CDR3aa: CASSSGESNGYTF
CDR3nt: TGTGCCAGCAGTTCCGGTGAGTCCAATGGCTACACCTTC

len: 12
v_gene: TRBV14
d_gene: .
j_gene: TRBJ2-5
abundance: .
CDR3aa: CASSQIKETQYF
CDR3nt: TGTGCCAGCAGCCAAATAAAAGAGACCCAGTACTTC

len: 15
v_gene: TRBV6-5
d_gene: .
j_gene: TRBJ2-2
abundance: .
CDR3aa: CATHVGSGPVGELFF
CDR3nt: TGTGCCACTCACGTCGGTAGCGGTCCCGTCGGGGAGCTGTTTTTT

len: 13
v_gene: TRBV19
d_gene: TRBD1
j_gene: TRBJ2-7
abundance: .
CDR3aa: CASSRGGFYEQYF
CDR3nt: TGTGCCAGTAGTAGAGGGGGCTTCTACGAGCAGTACTTC

len: 18
v_gene: TRBV18
d_gene: TRBD1
j_gene: TRBJ2-6
abundance: .
CDR3aa: CASSPADRGGTGANVLTF
CDR3nt: TGTGCCAGCTCACCGGCGGACAGGGGAGGCACTGGGGCCAACGTCCTGACTTTC

len: 14
v_gene: TRBV19
d_gene: TRBD1
j_gene: TRBJ2-7
abundance: .
CDR3aa: CASSTDRVSYEQYF
CDR3nt: TGTGCCAGTAGTACCGACAGGGTCTCCTACGAGCAGTACTTC

len: 14
v_gene: TRBV7-3
d_gene: .
j_gene: TRBJ1-2
abundance: .
CDR3aa: CASSSNQGDYGYTF
CDR3nt: TGTGCCAGCAGCTCCAATCAGGGTGACTATGGCTACACCTTC

len: 18
v_gene: TRBV6-4
d_gene: TRBD1
j_gene: TRBJ2-6
abundance: few
CDR3aa: CASSDTGQGESGANVLTF
CDR3nt: TGTGCCAGCAGTGATACTGGACAGGGGGAGTCCGGGGCCAACGTCCTGACTTTC

len: 17
v_gene: TRBV4-1
d_gene: TRBD1
j_gene: TRBJ1-5
abundance: few
CDR3aa: CASSPFGDRAGDQPQHF
CDR3nt: TGCGCCAGCAGCCCCTTTGGGGACAGGGCTGGGGATCAGCCCCAGCATTTT

len: 14
v_gene: TRBV5-1
d_gene: TRBD1
j_gene: TRBJ2-7
abundance: .
CDR3aa: CASSLARTGDEQYF
CDR3nt: TGCGCCAGCAGCTTGGCCAGGACAGGGGACGAGCAGTACTTC

len: 15
v_gene: TRBV7-3
d_gene: .
j_gene: TRBJ1-6
abundance: .
CDR3aa: CASSLNGSPASPLHF
CDR3nt: TGTGCCAGCAGCTTAAACGGGAGTCCTGCTTCACCCCTCCACTTT

len: 17
v_gene: TRBV19
d_gene: TRBD1
j_gene: TRBJ1-3
abundance: medium-sized
CDR3aa: CASSIDLGTGHGNTIYF
CDR3nt: TGTGCCAGTAGTATAGATCTGGGGACAGGCCACGGAAACACCATATATTTT

len: 13
v_gene: TRBV19
d_gene: .
j_gene: TRBJ2-1
abundance: .
CDR3aa: CAVTGTALYEQFF
CDR3nt: TGTGCCGTCACCGGGACTGCATTATACGAGCAGTTCTTC

len: 16
v_gene: TRBV5-6
d_gene: .
j_gene: TRBJ1-2
abundance: .
CDR3aa: CASSLVGPGRFYGYTF
CDR3nt: TGTGCCAGCAGCTTGGTGGGCCCCGGCCGTTTTTACGGCTACACCTTC

len: 16
v_gene: TRBV5-6
d_gene: TRBD2
j_gene: TRBJ2-7
abundance: once
CDR3aa: CASSTARLAGSGEQYF
CDR3nt: TGTGCCAGCAGCACGGCGCGACTAGCGGGTTCTGGGGAGCAGTACTTC

len: 16
v_gene: TRBV6-6
d_gene: TRBD1
j_gene: TRBJ1-6
abundance: .
CDR3aa: CASSTDRGGYNSPLHF
CDR3nt: TGTGCCAGCAGTACGGACAGGGGAGGGTATAATTCACCCCTCCACTTT

len: 16
v_gene: TRBV5-1
d_gene: .
j_gene: TRBJ1-4
abundance: .
CDR3aa: CASEPGRKIANEKLFF
CDR3nt: TGCGCCAGCGAACCAGGCAGGAAGATTGCTAATGAAAAACTGTTTTTT

len: 15
v_gene: TRBV10-3
d_gene: TRBD1
j_gene: TRBJ2-3
abundance: .
CDR3aa: CAIRAGQAPRDTQYF
CDR3nt: TGTGCCATCAGGGCTGGACAGGCTCCAAGGGATACGCAGTATTTT

len: 14
v_gene: TRBV3-1/TRBV3-2
d_gene: TRBD2
j_gene: TRBJ2-3
abundance: .
CDR3aa: CASRTSGGGNTQYF
CDR3nt: TGTGCCAGCCGGACTAGCGGGGGGGGGAATACGCAGTATTTT

len: 19
v_gene: TRBV5-1
d_gene: TRBD1
j_gene: TRBJ1-1
abundance: .
CDR3aa: CASSPWGPGQGLEDTEAFF
CDR3nt: TGCGCCAGCAGCCCGTGGGGGCCGGGACAGGGACTCGAGGACACTGAAGCTTTCTTT

len: 14
v_gene: TRBV5-1
d_gene: .
j_gene: TRBJ2-2
abundance: .
CDR3aa: CASSLAGGTGELFF
CDR3nt: TGCGCCAGCAGCTTGGCCGGGGGCACCGGGGAGCTGTTTTTT

len: 16
v_gene: TRBV19
d_gene: .
j_gene: TRBJ1-4
abundance: .
CDR3aa: CASSIVRVPTNEKLFF
CDR3nt: TGTGCCAGTAGTATAGTACGGGTCCCAACTAATGAAAAACTGTTTTTT

len: 16
v_gene: TRBV3-1/TRBV3-2
d_gene: .
j_gene: TRBJ1-1
abundance: .
CDR3aa: CASSLSGGGMNTEAFF
CDR3nt: TGTGCCAGCAGCCTCTCGGGGGGAGGGATGAACACTGAAGCTTTCTTT